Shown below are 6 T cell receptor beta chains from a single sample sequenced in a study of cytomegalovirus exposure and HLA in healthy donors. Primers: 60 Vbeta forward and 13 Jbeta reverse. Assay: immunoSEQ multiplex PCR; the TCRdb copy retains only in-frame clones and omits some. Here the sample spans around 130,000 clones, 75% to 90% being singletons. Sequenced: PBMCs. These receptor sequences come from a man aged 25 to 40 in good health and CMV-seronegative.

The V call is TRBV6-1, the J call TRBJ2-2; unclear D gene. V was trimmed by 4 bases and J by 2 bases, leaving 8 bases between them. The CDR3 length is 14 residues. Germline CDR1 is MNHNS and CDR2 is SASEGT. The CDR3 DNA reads TGTGCCAGCAGTGTACGTGGCAACACCGGGGAGCTGTTTTTT. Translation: CASSVRGNTGELFF.

CDR3 sequence reads: CASSEAGGLDWRYGYTF. DNA for the CDR3: TGTGCCAGCAGTGAAGCGGGAGGGTTAGATTGGCGCTATGGCTACACCTTC. The rearrangement uses TRBV2 and TRBJ1-2; unclear D gene. The germline CDR1 and CDR2 sequences are SNHLY and FYNNEI. Trimming removed 0 bases from V and 4 bases from J, with 18 bases in between. The CDR3 sequence is 17 residues long.

CDR3 amino acids: CASSFEGALQPQHF. The CDR3 DNA reads TGTGCCAGCAGTTTTGAGGGGGCGCTTCAGCCCCAGCATTTT. The chain carries TRBV28 and TRBJ1-5, with 7 bases lining up with TRBD1. Germline assignment: CDR1 MDHEN and CDR2 SYDVKM. The CDR3 is made up of 14 amino acids. The V gene end was trimmed by 3 bases and the J gene end by 6 bases; junction bases not matched to a gene: 5.

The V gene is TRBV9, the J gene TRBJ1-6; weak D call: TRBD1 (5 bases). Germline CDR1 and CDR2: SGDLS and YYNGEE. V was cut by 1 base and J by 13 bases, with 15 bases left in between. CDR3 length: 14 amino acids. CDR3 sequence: CASSVSAQGGPLHF. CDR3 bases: TGTGCCAGCAGCGTAAGCGCCCAGGGAGGCCCCCTCCACTTT.

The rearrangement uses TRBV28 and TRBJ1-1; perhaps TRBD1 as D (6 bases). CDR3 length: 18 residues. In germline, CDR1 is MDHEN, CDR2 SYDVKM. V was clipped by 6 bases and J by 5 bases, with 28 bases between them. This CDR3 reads CASSSAVETGLSGTEAFF. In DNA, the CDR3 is TGTGCCAGCAGCTCGGCGGTAGAAACAGGGCTTTCAGGTACTGAAGCTTTCTTT.

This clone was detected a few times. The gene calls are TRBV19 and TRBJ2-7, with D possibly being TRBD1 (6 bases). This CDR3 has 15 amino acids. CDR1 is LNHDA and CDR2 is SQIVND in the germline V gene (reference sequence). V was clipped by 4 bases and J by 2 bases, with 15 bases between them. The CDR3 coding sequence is TGTGCCAGTAGTACCCCACAGGGTACTACCTACGAGCAGTACTTC. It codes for CASSTPQGTTYEQYF.